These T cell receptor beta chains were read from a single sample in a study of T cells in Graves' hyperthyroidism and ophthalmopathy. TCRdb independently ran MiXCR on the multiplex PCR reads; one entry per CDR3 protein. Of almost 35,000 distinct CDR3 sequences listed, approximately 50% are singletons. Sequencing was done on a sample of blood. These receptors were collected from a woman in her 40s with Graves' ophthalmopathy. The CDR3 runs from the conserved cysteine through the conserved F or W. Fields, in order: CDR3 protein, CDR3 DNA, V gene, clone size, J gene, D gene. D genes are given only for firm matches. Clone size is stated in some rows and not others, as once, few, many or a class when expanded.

CDR3aa: CASSDPTSGGGNEQFF; CDR3nt: TGTGCCAGCAGCGACCCGACTAGCGGGGGAGGCAATGAGCAGTTCTTC; v_gene: TRBV7-3; abundance: .; j_gene: TRBJ2-1; d_gene: TRBD2
CDR3aa: CASSLGLAGNHEHF; CDR3nt: TGTGCCAGCAGCCTAGGACTAGCGGGAAACCATGAGCATTTT; v_gene: TRBV9; abundance: .; j_gene: TRBJ1-5; d_gene: .
CDR3aa: CATTPGETQYF; CDR3nt: TGTGCCACCACCCCCGGGGAGACCCAGTACTTC; v_gene: TRBV7-2; abundance: .; j_gene: TRBJ2-5; d_gene: .
CDR3aa: CARGTGETQYF; CDR3nt: TGTGCCAGAGGGACAGGGGAGACCCAGTACTTC; v_gene: TRBV19; abundance: .; j_gene: TRBJ2-5; d_gene: TRBD1
CDR3aa: CAIRTGGVTEAFF; CDR3nt: TGTGCCATCAGGACAGGGGGAGTCACTGAAGCTTTCTTT; v_gene: TRBV10-3; abundance: once; j_gene: TRBJ1-1; d_gene: TRBD1
CDR3aa: CASTLTGQFGETQYF; CDR3nt: TGCGCCAGCACCCTTACCGGACAGTTCGGGGAGACCCAGTACTTC; v_gene: TRBV5-1; abundance: many; j_gene: TRBJ2-5; d_gene: .
CDR3aa: CASSVGRGQPEQYF; CDR3nt: TGTGCCAGCAGCGTAGGTAGGGGACAACCTGAGCAGTATTTT; v_gene: TRBV7-4; abundance: .; j_gene: TRBJ2-3; d_gene: .
CDR3aa: CASSPQGNEQFF; CDR3nt: TGTGCCAGCAGCCCACAGGGCAATGAGCAGTTCTTC; v_gene: TRBV16; abundance: many; j_gene: TRBJ2-1; d_gene: .
CDR3aa: CACPPPEKNTEAFF; CDR3nt: TGTGCCTGCCCGCCGCCGGAGAAGAACACTGAAGCTTTCTTT; v_gene: TRBV6-7; abundance: many; j_gene: TRBJ1-1; d_gene: .
CDR3aa: CASSVDRNYGYTF; CDR3nt: TGTGCCAGCAGCGTAGACAGGAACTATGGCTACACCTTC; v_gene: TRBV9; abundance: .; j_gene: TRBJ1-2; d_gene: .
CDR3aa: CASSPRDRGNEQYF; CDR3nt: TGTGCCAGCAGCCCACGGGACAGGGGTAACGAGCAGTACTTC; v_gene: TRBV7-8; abundance: .; j_gene: TRBJ2-7; d_gene: TRBD1
CDR3aa: CASSGTSGGLYGYTF; CDR3nt: TGTGCCAGCAGTGGGACTAGCGGGGGATTATACGGCTACACCTTC; v_gene: TRBV6-1; abundance: .; j_gene: TRBJ1-2; d_gene: .
CDR3aa: CASSQERQFISGNTIYF; CDR3nt: TGCGCCAGCAGCCAAGAGCGACAGTTCATCTCTGGAAACACCATATATTTT; v_gene: TRBV4-3; abundance: many; j_gene: TRBJ1-3; d_gene: .
CDR3aa: CSVSDGGLVGYTF; CDR3nt: TGCAGCGTCTCGGACGGGGGGCTGGTTGGCTACACCTTC; v_gene: TRBV29-1; abundance: .; j_gene: TRBJ1-2; d_gene: .
CDR3aa: CATSPPGGGETQYF; CDR3nt: TGTGCCACCAGCCCTCCGGGAGGAGGAGAGACCCAGTACTTC; v_gene: TRBV24-1; abundance: many; j_gene: TRBJ2-5; d_gene: TRBD2
CDR3aa: CASSSGTGDAYEQYF; CDR3nt: TGTGCCAGCAGCTCGGGGACAGGGGATGCCTACGAGCAGTACTTC; v_gene: TRBV9; abundance: .; j_gene: TRBJ2-7; d_gene: TRBD1
CDR3aa: CGTRLGRNYGYTF; CDR3nt: TGTGGCACCAGGCTAGGACGGAACTATGGTTACACCTTC; v_gene: TRBV24-1; abundance: .; j_gene: TRBJ1-2; d_gene: .
CDR3aa: CASSEAQSSPLHF; CDR3nt: TGTGCCAGCAGTGAAGCGCAGAGTTCACCCCTCCACTTT; v_gene: TRBV2; abundance: .; j_gene: TRBJ1-6; d_gene: .
CDR3aa: CASSYGGWGADTGELFF; CDR3nt: TGTGCCAGCAGCTACGGCGGGTGGGGGGCTGACACCGGGGAGCTGTTTTTT; v_gene: TRBV4-2; abundance: many; j_gene: TRBJ2-2; d_gene: .
CDR3aa: CSVAYRGLDEKLFFGSGTQHF; CDR3nt: .; v_gene: TRBV29-1; abundance: .; j_gene: TRBJ1-5; d_gene: .
CDR3aa: CSARRRSFQETQYF; CDR3nt: TGCAGTGCTAGGCGCCGCAGTTTCCAAGAGACCCAGTACTTC; v_gene: TRBV20-1; abundance: many; j_gene: TRBJ2-5; d_gene: .
CDR3aa: CATSRDLRGPGTEAFF; CDR3nt: TGTGCCACCAGCAGAGACTTGAGGGGGCCAGGCACTGAAGCTTTCTTT; v_gene: TRBV15; abundance: many; j_gene: TRBJ1-1; d_gene: TRBD1
CDR3aa: CASSWTAPDTQYF; CDR3nt: TGTGCCAGCAGCTGGACAGCGCCAGATACGCAGTATTTT; v_gene: TRBV5-5; abundance: many; j_gene: TRBJ2-3; d_gene: .
CDR3aa: CATSRTLGAGGNEQFF; CDR3nt: TGTGCCACCAGCAGGACCCTGGGGGCAGGGGGTAATGAGCAGTTCTTC; v_gene: TRBV15; abundance: medium-sized; j_gene: TRBJ2-1; d_gene: TRBD1
CDR3aa: CASSLDRANEQYF; CDR3nt: TGTGCCAGCAGCCTAGACAGGGCCAACGAGCAGTACTTC; v_gene: TRBV6-5; abundance: once; j_gene: TRBJ2-7; d_gene: TRBD1
CDR3aa: CASSSSGQGARSYTF; CDR3nt: TGTGCCAGCAGTTCGTCGGGACAGGGGGCGAGGAGCTACACCTTC; v_gene: TRBV7-9; abundance: .; j_gene: TRBJ1-2; d_gene: TRBD1
CDR3aa: CASSPAGRNTIYF; CDR3nt: TGTGCCAGCAGCCCCGCGGGGAGAAACACCATATATTTT; v_gene: TRBV9; abundance: many; j_gene: TRBJ1-3; d_gene: .
CDR3aa: CASSGLDNEKLFF; CDR3nt: TGTGCCAGTTCGGGACTGGATAATGAAAAACTGTTTTTT; v_gene: TRBV19; abundance: .; j_gene: TRBJ1-4; d_gene: .
CDR3aa: CASRVVERASRSYNEQFF; CDR3nt: TGCGCCAGCAGAGTCGTGGAGAGGGCTTCTAGGTCCTACAATGAGCAGTTCTTC; v_gene: TRBV5-1; abundance: .; j_gene: TRBJ2-1; d_gene: .
CDR3aa: CSAKRGGHTGELYF; CDR3nt: TGCAGTGCTAAGCGGGGGGGCCACACCGGGGAGCTGTACTTC; v_gene: TRBV20-1; abundance: .; j_gene: TRBJ2-2; d_gene: TRBD2
CDR3aa: CASSVAYRNSPLHF; CDR3nt: TGTGCCAGCAGCGTAGCTTATCGTAATTCACCCCTCCACTTT; v_gene: TRBV9; abundance: medium-sized; j_gene: TRBJ1-6; d_gene: .
CDR3aa: CSARAAGGPSDEQFF; CDR3nt: TGCAGTGCTCGGGCGGCAGGGGGGCCGAGCGATGAGCAGTTCTTC; v_gene: TRBV20-1; abundance: many; j_gene: TRBJ2-1; d_gene: .
CDR3aa: CASSDSPGLADNEQFF; CDR3nt: TGTGCCAGCAGTGACTCACCGGGACTAGCGGACAATGAGCAGTTCTTC; v_gene: TRBV25-1; abundance: .; j_gene: TRBJ2-1; d_gene: TRBD2
CDR3aa: CASSLVPRGPDEQFF; CDR3nt: TGTGCCAGCAGCTTAGTCCCCAGGGGGCCCGATGAGCAGTTCTTC; v_gene: TRBV11-2; abundance: many; j_gene: TRBJ2-1; d_gene: TRBD1
CDR3aa: CASSPAPWAGTAGNTIYF; CDR3nt: TGCGCCAGCAGCCCAGCTCCTTGGGCGGGGACAGCTGGAAACACCATATATTTT; v_gene: TRBV5-1; abundance: .; j_gene: TRBJ1-3; d_gene: TRBD1
CDR3aa: CASSRPPRSLYF; CDR3nt: TGTGCCAGCAGCCGACCACCAAGATCCCTTTACTTC; v_gene: TRBV6-2/TRBV6-3; abundance: many; j_gene: TRBJ2-5; d_gene: .
CDR3aa: CASSPTRRGPGQPQHF; CDR3nt: TGTGCCAGCAGCCCTACGAGACGGGGGCCGGGTCAGCCCCAGCATTTT; v_gene: TRBV12-3/TRBV12-4; abundance: many; j_gene: TRBJ1-5; d_gene: .
CDR3aa: CASSLVGPQGEKLFF; CDR3nt: TGTGCCAGCAGCTTAGTTGGCCCTCAGGGGGAAAAACTGTTTTTT; v_gene: TRBV7-2; abundance: .; j_gene: TRBJ1-4; d_gene: .
CDR3aa: CTSSSGFGNTIYF; CDR3nt: TGTACCAGCAGCTCAGGGTTTGGAAACACCATATATTTT; v_gene: TRBV5-4; abundance: .; j_gene: TRBJ1-3; d_gene: .
CDR3aa: CAIREVGGSDTQYF; CDR3nt: TGTGCCATCAGGGAAGTAGGGGGGTCAGATACGCAGTATTTT; v_gene: TRBV7-6; abundance: .; j_gene: TRBJ2-3; d_gene: .
CDR3aa: CASSVTGKAEQYF; CDR3nt: TGTGCCAGCAGTGTGACAGGGAAGGCCGAGCAGTACTTC; v_gene: TRBV12-3/TRBV12-4; abundance: .; j_gene: TRBJ2-7; d_gene: TRBD1
CDR3aa: CASTLRQSQGYTF; CDR3nt: TGTGCCAGCACCTTGAGACAGTCTCAGGGCTACACCTTC; v_gene: TRBV5-6; abundance: many; j_gene: TRBJ1-2; d_gene: .
CDR3aa: CASSRRGGPKSYNEQFF; CDR3nt: TGCGCCAGCAGCCGCCGAGGAGGGCCAAAGTCCTACAATGAGCAGTTCTTC; v_gene: TRBV5-1; abundance: many; j_gene: TRBJ2-1; d_gene: .
CDR3aa: CASSVSGGLDGYTF; CDR3nt: TGTGCCAGCAGCGTATCGGGGGGATTAGATGGCTACACCTTC; v_gene: TRBV9; abundance: .; j_gene: TRBJ1-2; d_gene: .
CDR3aa: CASRPSGTSGGAPYEQYF; CDR3nt: TGTGCCAGCAGACCGTCCGGGACTAGCGGGGGGGCACCCTACGAGCAGTACTTC; v_gene: TRBV14; abundance: .; j_gene: TRBJ2-7; d_gene: TRBD2
CDR3aa: CASSVYSNQPQHFGDGTNYGYTF; CDR3nt: .; v_gene: TRBV2; abundance: .; j_gene: TRBJ1-2; d_gene: .
CDR3aa: CAISERWDTGELFF; CDR3nt: TGTGCCATCAGTGAGCGATGGGACACCGGGGAGCTGTTTTTT; v_gene: TRBV10-3; abundance: .; j_gene: TRBJ2-2; d_gene: .
CDR3aa: CSVEILGLKSYNEQFF; CDR3nt: TGCAGCGTTGAGATTTTGGGGCTCAAAAGCTACAATGAGCAGTTCTTC; v_gene: TRBV29-1; abundance: .; j_gene: TRBJ2-1; d_gene: .
CDR3aa: CASSETSGGYTF; CDR3nt: TGTGCCAGCAGTGAGACTAGCGGTGGCTACACCTTC; v_gene: TRBV6-4; abundance: .; j_gene: TRBJ1-2; d_gene: .
CDR3aa: CSARDPGRLSYEQYF; CDR3nt: TGCAGTGCTAGAGATCCGGGACGCCTTTCCTACGAGCAGTACTTC; v_gene: TRBV20-1; abundance: many; j_gene: TRBJ2-7; d_gene: .
CDR3aa: CASSPSRDPEDEKLFF; CDR3nt: TGTGCCAGCAGTCCGAGCCGGGACCCTGAGGATGAAAAACTGTTTTTT; v_gene: TRBV2; abundance: many; j_gene: TRBJ1-4; d_gene: .
CDR3aa: CASTPGQGADEKLFF; CDR3nt: TGTGCCAGCACCCCGGGACAGGGGGCCGATGAAAAACTGTTTTTT; v_gene: TRBV12-3/TRBV12-4; abundance: many; j_gene: TRBJ1-4; d_gene: TRBD1